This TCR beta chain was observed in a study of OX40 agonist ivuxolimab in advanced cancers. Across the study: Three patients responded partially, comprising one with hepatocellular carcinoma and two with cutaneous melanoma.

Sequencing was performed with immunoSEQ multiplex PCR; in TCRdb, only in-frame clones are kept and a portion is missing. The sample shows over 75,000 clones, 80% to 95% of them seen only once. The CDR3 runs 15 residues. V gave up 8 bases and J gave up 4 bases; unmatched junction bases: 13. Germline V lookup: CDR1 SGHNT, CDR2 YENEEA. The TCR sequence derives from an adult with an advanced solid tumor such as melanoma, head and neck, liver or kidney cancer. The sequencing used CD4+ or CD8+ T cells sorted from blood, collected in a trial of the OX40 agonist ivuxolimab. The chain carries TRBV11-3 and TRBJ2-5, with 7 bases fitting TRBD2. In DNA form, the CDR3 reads TGTGCCAGCTCCCCTTGGGGAGGGGTACGAGAGACCCAGTACTTC. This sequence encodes CASSPWGGVRETQYF.